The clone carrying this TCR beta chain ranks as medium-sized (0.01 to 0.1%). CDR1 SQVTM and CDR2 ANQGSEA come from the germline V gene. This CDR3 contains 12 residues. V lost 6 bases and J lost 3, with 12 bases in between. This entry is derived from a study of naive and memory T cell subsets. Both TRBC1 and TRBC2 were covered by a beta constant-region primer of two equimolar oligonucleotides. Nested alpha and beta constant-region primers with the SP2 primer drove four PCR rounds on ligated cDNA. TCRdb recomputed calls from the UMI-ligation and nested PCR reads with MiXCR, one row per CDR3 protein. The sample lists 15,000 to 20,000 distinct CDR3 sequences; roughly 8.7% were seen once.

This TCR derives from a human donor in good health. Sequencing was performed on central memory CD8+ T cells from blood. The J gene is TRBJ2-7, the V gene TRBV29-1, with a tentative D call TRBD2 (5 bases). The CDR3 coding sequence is TGCAGCGTCCCCGGGATGTACTACGAGCAGTACTTC. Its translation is CSVPGMYYEQYF.